This is a list of T cell receptor beta chains from one sample in a study of cytomegalovirus exposure and HLA in healthy donors. Profiled with immunoSEQ multiplex PCR; TCRdb holds only in-frame clones, not every one. Of about 79,000 clones in the sample, 70% to 80% were seen once. Sample: PBMCs. These receptors were taken from a man in his sixties in good health and CMV-seronegative. CDR3s include the opening cysteine and the closing phenylalanine or tryptophan. Each record gives: clone size, D gene, J gene, V gene, CDR3 DNA, CDR3 protein. D genes are given only for firm matches. Clone size is stated in some rows and not others, as once, few, many or a class when expanded.

size: NA; D: NA; J: TRBJ2-7; V: TRBV11-2; DNA: TGTGCCAGCAGCTTAGAGGCGGCGACCTACGAGCAGTACTTC; CDR3: CASSLEAATYEQYF
size: NA; D: NA; J: TRBJ2-7; V: TRBV6-1; DNA: TGTGCCAGCAGTGAGGCTAGAACCTACGAGCAGTACTTC; CDR3: CASSEARTYEQYF
size: NA; D: NA; J: TRBJ2-3; V: TRBV25-1; DNA: TGTGCCAGCAGTGAATTTTCAGGGGTCAACACAGATACGCAGTATTTT; CDR3: CASSEFSGVNTDTQYF
size: few; D: NA; J: TRBJ1-5; V: TRBV19; DNA: TGTGCCAGTAGATCTAGCCCTAATCAGCCCCAGCATTTT; CDR3: CASRSSPNQPQHF
size: NA; D: TRBD1; J: TRBJ1-1; V: TRBV19; DNA: TGTGCCAGTAGTCCGGACAGGGTTGTAGCATTGGCTGAAGCTTTCTTT; CDR3: CASSPDRVVALAEAFF
size: NA; D: NA; J: TRBJ2-1; V: TRBV21-1; DNA: TGTGCCAGCAGCTACCGACAGGGGGTCCCTTACAATGAGCAGTTCTTC; CDR3: CASSYRQGVPYNEQFF
size: NA; D: NA; J: TRBJ1-5; V: TRBV5-1; DNA: TGCGCCAGCAGCTCCGGGGTTAGCAATCAGCCCCAGCATTTT; CDR3: CASSSGVSNQPQHF
size: NA; D: NA; J: TRBJ2-7; V: TRBV4-1; DNA: TGCGCCAGCAGCCAAGGCCCACTAGGGAGCCCCTACGAGCAGTACTTC; CDR3: CASSQGPLGSPYEQYF
size: NA; D: TRBD1; J: TRBJ2-1; V: TRBV7-7; DNA: TGTGCTTGCGGACAGGGTGGAGGGAATGAGCAGTTCTTC; CDR3: CACGQGGGNEQFF
size: NA; D: NA; J: TRBJ1-5; V: TRBV27; DNA: TGTGCCAGCACGGGAGGAGTCAATCAGCCCCAGCATTTT; CDR3: CASTGGVNQPQHF
size: few; D: TRBD1; J: TRBJ1-1; V: TRBV7-2; DNA: TGTGCCAGCAGCCCCCGACAGGGGGGGACTGAAGCTTTCTTT; CDR3: CASSPRQGGTEAFF
size: NA; D: NA; J: TRBJ2-6; V: TRBV19; DNA: TGTGCCAGTAGTACGGGGGCTGGGGCCAACGTCCTGACTTTC; CDR3: CASSTGAGANVLTF
size: few; D: NA; J: TRBJ1-2; V: TRBV6-5; DNA: TGTGCCAGCAGTTACTCGATGGCGGTCCCAGACTACACCTTC; CDR3: CASSYSMAVPDYTF
size: few; D: TRBD2; J: TRBJ2-3; V: TRBV10-3; DNA: TGTGCCATCTCCAATCCTCCGGGACTAGCGCAAACAGATACGCAGTATTTT; CDR3: CAISNPPGLAQTDTQYF
size: NA; D: NA; J: TRBJ1-5; V: TRBV29-1; DNA: TGCAGCGTACCGGGACAACTGAATCAGCCCCAGCATTTT; CDR3: CSVPGQLNQPQHF
size: NA; D: NA; J: TRBJ1-2; V: TRBV5-1; DNA: TGCGCCAGCAGCTTGGACGGGGGGAAGGACTATGGCTACACCTTC; CDR3: CASSLDGGKDYGYTF
size: NA; D: NA; J: TRBJ1-6; V: TRBV27; DNA: TGTGCCAGCAGTTTCGCAGTTTATAATTCACCCCTCCACTTT; CDR3: CASSFAVYNSPLHF